One sample yielded the 25 T cell receptor beta chains listed below, sequenced in a study of post-analysis software for immune sequencing data. No antigen is known for these receptors. Every TCR beta cDNA library bore unique molecular identifiers. TCRdb re-analysed the PCR reads in MiXCR, keeping a single row per CDR3 protein. The table includes about 540,000 distinct CDR3 sequences, less than 40% detected once. Findings and caveats of the study: In patients, TRBV5-6, TRBV5-1 and TRBV20-1 belonged to four or five TRBV segments found more frequently than in controls.

The sequencing sample was made of blood. These TCRs come from a girl under 18 with multiple sclerosis.

The J gene is TRBJ2-7, the V gene TRBV7-8; 7 bases map to TRBD1. The CDR3 sequence is 16 residues long. V lost 5 bases to trimming and J lost 2 bases; unmatched junction nucleotides: 12. The V gene's germline CDR1 is SGHVS and CDR2 FQNEAQ. CDR3 loop: CASSPLRGLRAYEQYF. CDR3 in DNA: TGTGCCAGCAGCCCGCTGAGGGGGCTTCGCGCCTACGAGCAGTACTTC.

This clonotype appeared a few times. V usage is TRBV4-1 and J usage is TRBJ2-5; 9 bases are a match to TRBD2. This CDR3 is built from 15 residues. CDR1 is MGHRA, CDR2 YSYEKL, per germline. J gave up 5 bases and V 0 bases, and 4 bases lay outside the gene matches. Written as DNA, the CDR3 is TGCGCCAGCAGCCAAGATTCAACTAGCGGGGAGACCCAGTACTTC. Protein product: CASSQDSTSGETQYF.

CDR3: CASSLEPGGYGEQYF. As DNA, the CDR3 is TGCGCCAGCAGCTTGGAACCAGGGGGTTACGGTGAGCAGTACTTC. J is TRBJ2-5 and V is TRBV5-1; 7 bases agree with TRBD1. V lost 0 bases to trimming and J lost 11 bases; unmatched junction nucleotides: 13. The CDR3 extends over 15 amino acids. Germline lookup yields CDR1 SGHRS and CDR2 YFSETQ.

The chain carries TRBV20-1 and TRBJ2-3; D may be TRBD2 (6 bases). The CDR3 spans 14 residues. Deletions cut 4 bases from V and 4 bases from J, with 15 bases between. Germline V gene lookup returns CDR1 DFQATT and CDR2 SNEGSKA (reference sequence). CDR3 nucleotides: TGCAGTGCTACGGGTCCGGGGGAGGCAGATACGCAGTATTTT. Translation gives CSATGPGEADTQYF.

The chain employs TRBV28 and TRBJ1-5; no definite D call. The CDR3 is made up of 15 amino acids. CDR1 and CDR2 from the germline V gene are MDHEN and SYDVKM. The germline V and J ends were trimmed by 2 bases and 7 bases, with 15 bases remaining between them. The CDR3 nucleotides read TGTGCCAGCAGTTTAGGAACGGACGAAATACAGCCCCAGCATTTT. Translating it yields CASSLGTDEIQPQHF.

V gene TRBV12-3 or TRBV12-4 combines with J gene TRBJ1-2; D gene uncertain. V was clipped by 3 bases and J by 7 bases, with 12 bases between them. CDR3 length equals 13 residues. CDR3 sequence (DNA): TGTGCCAGCAGTTTGGAGCAACACGGTGGCTACACCTTC. Translated, it gives CASSLEQHGGYTF.

The genes are TRBV20-1 and TRBJ2-3; D unresolved. The CDR3 extends over 16 amino acids. V lost 5 bases and J lost 1, with 19 bases in between. Per germline, CDR1 DFQATT and CDR2 SNEGSKA (reference sequence). CDR3: CSAPSPYRGGTDTQYF. Written as DNA, the CDR3 is TGCAGTGCTCCCTCTCCGTACCGAGGTGGCACAGATACGCAGTATTTT.

In its sample, this clonotype was seen a few times. V and J are TRBV6-1 and TRBJ2-7; TRBD1 agrees at 7 bases. J gave up 3 bases and V 8 bases, and 4 bases lay outside the gene matches. Germline assignment: CDR1 MNHNS and CDR2 SASEGT. The CDR3 covers 12 residues. The CDR3 protein is CASWAGGYEQYF. The DNA of the CDR3 is TGTGCCAGCTGGGCAGGGGGCTACGAGCAGTACTTC.

This clonotype was detected only a few times. V is TRBV5-5 and J is TRBJ2-5; D ambiguous. Germline lookup yields CDR1 SGHKS and CDR2 YYEKEE (reference sequence). The CDR3 has 14 residues. V was cut by 0 bases and J by 5 bases, with 11 bases left in between. CDR3 protein: CASSLEFAKETQYF. CDR3 DNA sequence: TGTGCCAGCAGCTTGGAGTTCGCCAAGGAGACCCAGTACTTC.

The V and J genes are TRBV9 and TRBJ1-2; D uncertain. Germline CDR1 is SGDLS and CDR2 is YYNGEE. The CDR3 runs 14 residues. Trimming cost V 1 base and J 8 bases, with 15 bases left between them. The CDR3 DNA sequence: TGTGCCAGCAGCGTATTCAGCGCGAATGTGGGCTACACCTTC. Protein sequence: CASSVFSANVGYTF.

This chain uses TRBV7-8 with TRBJ1-4, with TRBD1 identical over 7 bases. V lost 5 bases and J lost 8; bases outside the gene matches: 11. The germline gives CDR1 SGHVS, CDR2 FQNEAQ. This CDR3 is 15 amino acids long. The CDR3 DNA sequence: TGTGCCAGCAGCGAGACGACAGGGAGAGTCGAAAAACTGTTTTTT. Translated, it gives CASSETTGRVEKLFF.

V is TRBV6-5 and J is TRBJ2-1; D gene uncertain. The CDR3 is 13 amino acids. Germline V gene sequence: CDR1 MNHEY, CDR2 SVGAGI. The germline V and J ends were trimmed by 5 bases and 10 bases, with 15 bases remaining between them. This chain's CDR3 is CASSRSRRSEQFF. CDR3 bases: TGTGCCAGCAGTAGGAGTCGCAGGTCAGAGCAGTTCTTC.

The rearrangement uses TRBV11-2 and TRBJ2-4; D perhaps matches TRBD1 (6 bases). Trimming pared 1 base from V and 13 bases from J, leaving 17 bases between. The CDR3 contains 14 residues. Germline V gene lookup returns CDR1 SGHAT and CDR2 FQNNGV. DNA for the CDR3: TGTGCCAGCAGCTTAGCCCCAGGGGCTGGGGAGCAGTACTTC. Its translation is CASSLAPGAGEQYF.

This sequence joins TRBV25-1 and TRBJ1-6; D remains ambiguous. Between the trimmed V and J ends, which lost 7 bases and 0 bases, there was a span of 4 bases. Germline V CDR1 and CDR2: MGHDK, SYGVNS. This CDR3 is 13 amino acids long. CDR3: CASTRSYNSPLHF. The CDR3 coding sequence is TGTGCCAGCACCCGCTCCTATAATTCACCCCTCCACTTT.

The rearrangement joins TRBV25-1 to TRBJ1-3; D uncertain. The CDR3 sequence is 13 residues long. Germline loops: CDR1 MGHDK, CDR2 SYGVNS. This CDR3 reads CAGSVAAGNTIYF. In nucleotides, the CDR3 is TGTGCTGGCAGTGTGGCGGCTGGAAACACCATATATTTT.

The gene calls are TRBV11-2 and TRBJ2-7; no clear D gene. Trimming stripped 4 bases from V and 6 bases from J, with 19 bases between. Germline loops: CDR1 SGHAT, CDR2 FQNNGV. The CDR3 has 15 residues. CDR3 protein: CASSSRGLAPVEQYF. In DNA form, the CDR3 reads TGTGCCAGCAGCTCTCGTGGGTTGGCGCCTGTCGAGCAGTACTTC. Full variable domain (remainder filled in from reference TRBV11-2 and TRBJ2-7): EAGVAQSPRYKIIEKRQSVAFWCNPISGHATLYWYQQILGQGPKLLIQFQNNGVVDDSQLPKDRFSAERLKGVDSTLKIQPAKLEDSAVYLCASSSRGLAPVEQYFGPGTRLTVT.

In its sample, this clonotype was seen a few times. The chain couples TRBV15 to TRBJ1-5; D might be TRBD1 (6 bases). There are 14 residues in the CDR3. Germline V gene data show CDR1 as LNHNV and CDR2 as YYDKDF (reference sequence). V was pared by 0 bases and J by 5 bases, with 8 bases between. The CDR3 DNA is TGTGCCACCAGCAGAGAGGACAGCTATCAGCCCCAGCATTTT. Translated, it gives CATSREDSYQPQHF.

This chain joins TRBV5-1 and TRBJ2-3; D unclear. The CDR3 sequence is 15 residues long. The V gene lost 5 bases and the J gene lost 0 bases, with 13 bases spanning the gap. Germline V CDR1 and CDR2: SGHRS, YFSETQ. The CDR3 sequence: CASRPPIQSTDTQYF. In DNA, the CDR3 is TGCGCCAGCAGACCACCAATACAAAGCACAGATACGCAGTATTTT.

This sequence joins TRBV6-5 and TRBJ1-5; D possibly corresponds to TRBD1 (5 bases). Trimming pared 5 bases from V and 3 bases from J, leaving 17 bases between. This CDR3 spans 16 amino acids. CDR1 is MNHEY, CDR2 SVGAGI, per germline. The CDR3, as DNA: TGTGCCAGCAGTCGATCTTCCCAGGGCTACAATCAGCCCCAGCATTTT. Translated: CASSRSSQGYNQPQHF.

This clonotype was seen just once. The J gene is TRBJ1-1, the V gene TRBV24-1; 8 bases are shared with TRBD1. Germline V lookup: CDR1 KGHDR, CDR2 SFDVKD. The V segment lost 7 bases and the J segment 1 base; nucleotides outside the gene matches: 10. CDR3 length equals 16 residues. This chain's CDR3 is CATSNRPGQGNTEAFF. CDR3 nucleotide sequence: TGTGCCACCAGCAACCGGCCCGGACAGGGGAACACTGAAGCTTTCTTT.

The V gene is TRBV6-1, the J gene TRBJ2-7, with 10 bases identical to TRBD2. Germline V gene data show CDR1 as MNHNS and CDR2 as SASEGT. This CDR3 has 14 amino acids. Unmatched junction bases numbered 9, after V lost 9 bases and J lost 4 bases. CDR3 sequence (DNA): TGTGCCAGTGGGCTGGCTAGCGGGGGTTACGAGCAGTACTTC. It translates to CASGLASGGYEQYF.

There are a few counts of this clonotype. This chain uses TRBV12-3 or TRBV12-4 with TRBJ2-1; TRBD1 matches 7 bases. V dropped 5 bases and J dropped 8; count of bases not matched to a gene: 9. The CDR3 has 14 amino acids. Written as DNA, the CDR3 is TGTGCCAGCAGTCCGGGACAGATGGTCCATGAGCAGTTCTTC. Residues: CASSPGQMVHEQFF.

This clonotype was recorded a few times. The chain joins TRBV5-5 to TRBJ2-3; perhaps TRBD2 as D (5 bases). CDR1 is SGHKS and CDR2 is YYEKEE in the germline V gene (reference sequence). Trimming pared 0 bases from V and 4 bases from J, leaving 9 bases between. The CDR3 sequence is 14 residues long. The CDR3 DNA follows: TGTGCCAGCAGCTTGGTGGTGGGAGCAGATACGCAGTATTTT. It specifies CASSLVVGADTQYF.

This clonotype was recorded a few times. V usage is TRBV15 and J usage is TRBJ2-3; perhaps D is TRBD1 or TRBD2 (5 bases each). V lost 3 bases, J lost 1 base, and 11 bases lay in between. Germline values: CDR1 LNHNV, CDR2 YYDKDF (reference sequence). The CDR3 has 15 residues. The CDR3 sequence: CATSRGRARTDTQYF. CDR3 DNA sequence: TGTGCCACCAGCAGGGGACGGGCCCGCACAGATACGCAGTATTTT.

This chain uses TRBV6-5 with TRBJ1-4; D remains unclear. Germline V gives CDR1 MNHEY, CDR2 SVGAGI. Trimming removed 2 bases at V and 6 bases at J, with 7 bases between. This CDR3 has 13 residues. The CDR3 bases are TGTGCCAGCAGTTACACCAAGGATGAAAAACTGTTTTTT. Its protein is CASSYTKDEKLFF.